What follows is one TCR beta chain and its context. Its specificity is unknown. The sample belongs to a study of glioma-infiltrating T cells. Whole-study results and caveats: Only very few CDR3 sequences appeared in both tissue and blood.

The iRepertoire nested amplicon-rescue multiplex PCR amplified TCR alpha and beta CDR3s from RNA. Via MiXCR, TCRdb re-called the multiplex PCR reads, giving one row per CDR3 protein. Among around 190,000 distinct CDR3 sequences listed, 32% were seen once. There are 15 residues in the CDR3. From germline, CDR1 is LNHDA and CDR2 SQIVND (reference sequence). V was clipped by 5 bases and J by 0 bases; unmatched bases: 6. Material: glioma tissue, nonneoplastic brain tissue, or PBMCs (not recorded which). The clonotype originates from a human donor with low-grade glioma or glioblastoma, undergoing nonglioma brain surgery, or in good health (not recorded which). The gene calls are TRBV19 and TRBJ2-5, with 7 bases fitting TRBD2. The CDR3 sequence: CASSPSSGNQETQYF. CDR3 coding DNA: TGTGCCAGTAGTCCGTCTAGCGGTAACCAAGAGACCCAGTACTTC.